This TCR beta chain was sequenced for a study of shared clonotypes between healthy human individuals. This was a deep-level run. The data were produced by immunoSEQ multiplex PCR, yet TCRdb's version contains in-frame clones alone and is incomplete. Of millions of clones listed, about 92% were seen once; the top ten hold roughly 0.14%. CDR1 MGHRA and CDR2 YSYEKL come from the germline V gene. The CDR3 has 18 amino acids. The junction had 10 bases not matched to a gene; V was cut back by 4 bases and J by 0 bases. Naive CD45RA+ and memory CD45RA-negative subsets were split from CD4+ cells. The sequenced sample was naive CD4+ T cells sorted from blood. Subset in this sample: CD45RA+ positively selected. The chain uses TRBV4-1 and TRBJ2-2; 8 bases map to TRBD1. The receptor was derived from a man in his late teens or twenties in good health. The CDR3 nucleotides are TGCGCCAGCAGCCTTCCCCCCCAGGGGGCGGCGAACACCGGGGAGCTGTTTTTT. Encoded protein: CASSLPPQGAANTGELFF.